This record concerns one T cell receptor beta chain sequence. This sample stems from a study of tumor-infiltrating lymphocytes in oesophageal squamous cell carcinoma. TCRdb analysed the PCR reads with MiXCR anew, one entry per CDR3 protein. The table has about 15,000 distinct CDR3 sequences, around half seen once. V dropped 2 bases and J dropped 0; count of bases not matched to a gene: 11. The CDR3 length is 19 residues. Per germline, CDR1 SGHAT and CDR2 FQNNGV. This TCR was sampled from a female donor with esophageal squamous cell carcinoma. The sequencing sample was made of esophageal tumor tissue. The chain recombines TRBV11-2 with TRBJ2-4, with 9 bases that match TRBD1. CDR3 residues: CASSLRDRAPPIAKNIQYF. The CDR3, as DNA: TGTGCCAGCAGCTTAAGGGACAGGGCCCCTCCAATAGCCAAAAACATTCAGTACTTC.